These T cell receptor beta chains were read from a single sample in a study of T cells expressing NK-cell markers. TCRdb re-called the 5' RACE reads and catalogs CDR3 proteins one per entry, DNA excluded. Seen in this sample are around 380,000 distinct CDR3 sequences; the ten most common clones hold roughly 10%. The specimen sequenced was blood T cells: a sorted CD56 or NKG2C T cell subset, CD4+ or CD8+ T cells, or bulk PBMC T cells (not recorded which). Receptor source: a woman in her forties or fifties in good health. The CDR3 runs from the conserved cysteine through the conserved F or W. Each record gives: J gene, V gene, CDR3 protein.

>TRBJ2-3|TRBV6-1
CASSQSGHTDTQYF
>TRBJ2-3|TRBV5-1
CASSPLAGIRTDTQYF
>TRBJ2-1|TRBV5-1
CASSISQGTGKNEQFF
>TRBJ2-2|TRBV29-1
CSVGLAVNTGELFF
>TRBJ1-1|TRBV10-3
CAIRDDSHTEAFF
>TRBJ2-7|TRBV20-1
CSALRGGSAEQYF
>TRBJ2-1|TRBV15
CATSREAGGRDEQFF
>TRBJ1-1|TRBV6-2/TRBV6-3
CASSRNRFGMNTEAFF
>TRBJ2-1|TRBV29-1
CSVEKGGPRSYNEQFF
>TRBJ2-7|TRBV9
CASSPGERTDGEQYF
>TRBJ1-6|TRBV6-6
CASSLKVGDRNNSPLHF
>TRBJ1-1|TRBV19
CASSPRQGYTEAFF
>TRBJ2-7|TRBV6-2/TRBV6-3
CASSSVVTGLDAYEQYF
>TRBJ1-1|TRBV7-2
CASRPKKGHQDTEAFF
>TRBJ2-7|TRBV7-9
CASSSPGLAGYEQYF
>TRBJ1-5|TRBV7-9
CASSSEGPSKMGAQHF
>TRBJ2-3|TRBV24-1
CATSDFRGTDTQYF
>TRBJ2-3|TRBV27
CASSRQASSTDTQYF
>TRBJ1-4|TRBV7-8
CASSLALGGKEKLFF
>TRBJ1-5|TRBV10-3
CASPGNGQPQHF
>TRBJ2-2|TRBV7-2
CASSYTSGSTGELFF
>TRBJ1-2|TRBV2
CASSEGLFYGYTF
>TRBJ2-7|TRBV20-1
CSADMDRNYEQYF
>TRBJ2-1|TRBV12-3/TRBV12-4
CASSPYWRANNEQFF
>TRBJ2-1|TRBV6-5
CASSYLRRPGRRDNEQFF
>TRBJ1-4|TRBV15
CATSTRRGNEKLFF
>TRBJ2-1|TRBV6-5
CASSYSRTGETSGTYNEQFF
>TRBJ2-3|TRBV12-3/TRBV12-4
CASSLGGTSTDTQYF